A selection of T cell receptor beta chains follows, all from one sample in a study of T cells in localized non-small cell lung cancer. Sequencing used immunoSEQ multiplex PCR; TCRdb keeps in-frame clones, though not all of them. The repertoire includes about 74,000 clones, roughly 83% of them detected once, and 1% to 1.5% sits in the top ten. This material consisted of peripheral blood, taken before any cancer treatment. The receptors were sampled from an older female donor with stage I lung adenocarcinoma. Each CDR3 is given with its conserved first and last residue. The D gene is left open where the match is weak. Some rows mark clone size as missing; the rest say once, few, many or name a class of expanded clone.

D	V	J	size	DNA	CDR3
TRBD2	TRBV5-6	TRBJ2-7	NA	TGTGCCAGCAGCGAGATCGGGACTAGCGCGATCTACGAGCAGTACTTC	CASSEIGTSAIYEQYF
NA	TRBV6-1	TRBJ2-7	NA	TGTGCCAGCATTTCACAGGGAAATGGTGAGCAGTACTTC	CASISQGNGEQYF
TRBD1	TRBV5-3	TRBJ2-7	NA	TGTGCCAGAAGCTCGAGACAGGGATGTGAGCAGTACTTC	CARSSRQGCEQYF
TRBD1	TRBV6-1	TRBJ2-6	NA	TGTGCCAGCAGTGAAAGGGGGACAGGGGGAACTGGGGCCAACGTCCTGACTTTC	CASSERGTGGTGANVLTF
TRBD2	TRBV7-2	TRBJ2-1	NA	TGTGCCAGCAGCTTAGTAGCGGGGGGGCACAATGAGCAGTTCTTC	CASSLVAGGHNEQFF
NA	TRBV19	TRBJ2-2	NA	TGTGCCAGTAAGGGGGGGCCCACCGGGGAGCTGTTTTTT	CASKGGPTGELFF
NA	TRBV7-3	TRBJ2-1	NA	TGTGCCAGCAGCTTAAGAGCCAGGGGTGGGAACAATGAGCAGTTCTTC	CASSLRARGGNNEQFF
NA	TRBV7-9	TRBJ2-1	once	TGTGCCAGCAGCAAAAACTCCTACAATGAGCAGTTCTTC	CASSKNSYNEQFF
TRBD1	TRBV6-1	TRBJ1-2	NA	TGTGCCAGCAGTTCACCCTCCAGGGGGCTTGTTGGCTACACCTTC	CASSSPSRGLVGYTF
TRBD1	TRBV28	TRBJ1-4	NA	TGTGCCAGCAGTTCACAGGGGGCAGGTGAAAAACTGTTTTTT	CASSSQGAGEKLFF
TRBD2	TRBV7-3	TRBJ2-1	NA	TGTGCCAGCAGCCCGTCCGGGGGGGCTGGTGAGCAGTTCTTC	CASSPSGGAGEQFF
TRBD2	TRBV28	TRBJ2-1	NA	TGTGCCAGCAGTCCCGGGGGGGGCCGCAATGAGCAGTTCTTC	CASSPGGGRNEQFF
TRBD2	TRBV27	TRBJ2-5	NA	TGTGCCAGCAGTTTAAGACTAGCGGAAAAGCAAGAGACCCAGTACTTC	CASSLRLAEKQETQYF
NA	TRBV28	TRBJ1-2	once	TGTGCCAGCAGTTTATGGGGCACGAACTATGGCTACACCTTC	CASSLWGTNYGYTF
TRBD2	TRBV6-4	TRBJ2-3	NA	TGTGCCAGCAGCCTGACTAGCGGAACTAGCACAGATACGCAGTATTTT	CASSLTSGTSTDTQYF
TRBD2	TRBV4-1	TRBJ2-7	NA	TGCGCCAGCAGCGACATAGCGGGAGCCTACGAGCAGTACTTC	CASSDIAGAYEQYF
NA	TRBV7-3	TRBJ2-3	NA	TGTGCCAGCAGCGCCCAGCCAGATTCTAGCACAGATACGCAGTATTTT	CASSAQPDSSTDTQYF
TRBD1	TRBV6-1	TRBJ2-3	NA	TGTGCCAGCAGGACAGGGTGGGCAGATACGCAGTATTTT	CASRTGWADTQYF
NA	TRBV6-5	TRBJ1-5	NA	TGTGCCAGCAGACCAGGGTTCGGTCAGCCCCAGCATTTT	CASRPGFGQPQHF
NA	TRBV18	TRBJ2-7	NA	TGTGCCAGCTCTCAGACACGGACCTACGAGCAGTACTTC	CASSQTRTYEQYF
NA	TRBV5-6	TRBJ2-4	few	TGTGCCAGCAGCTTGGGAACAGGGATACCCCTCGGGTCCAAAAACATTCAGTACTTC	CASSLGTGIPLGSKNIQYF
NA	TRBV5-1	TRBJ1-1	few	TGCGCCAGCAGCTTGAATGGGGGGGCCAGTGAAGCTTTCTTT	CASSLNGGASEAFF
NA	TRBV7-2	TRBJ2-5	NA	TGTGCCAGCAGCTTATCAGGGTCTGAGCAGTACTTC	CASSLSGSEQYF
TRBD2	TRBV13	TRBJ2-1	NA	TGTGCCAGCAGCCTATGGACTAGCGGAGATGCTCAGTTCTTC	CASSLWTSGDAQFF
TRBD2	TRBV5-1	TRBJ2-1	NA	TGCGCCAGCAGTAGACTAGCGGGGGGGCAAGATGAGCAGTTCTTC	CASSRLAGGQDEQFF
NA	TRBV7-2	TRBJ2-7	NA	TGTGCCAGCAGCTTCTACGAGCAGTACTTC	CASSFYEQYF
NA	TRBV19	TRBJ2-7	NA	TGTGCCAGTAGTATGCTTCTAGGAGGGGCCTCCTACGAGCAGTACTTC	CASSMLLGGASYEQYF
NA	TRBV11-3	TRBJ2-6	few	TGTGCCAGCAGTACTGACCGAACCTCCTCTGGGGCCAACGTCCTGACTTTC	CASSTDRTSSGANVLTF
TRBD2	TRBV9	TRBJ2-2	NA	TGTGCCAGCAGCGTAGGCACTAGCGGGGGAGGCACCGGGGAGCTGTTTTTT	CASSVGTSGGGTGELFF
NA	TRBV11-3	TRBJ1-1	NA	TGTGCCAGCAGCCCCCTCAGGTCATCTTTAACGTTT	CASSPLRSSLTF
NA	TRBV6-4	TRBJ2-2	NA	TGTGCCAGCAGTGATCGCGGGAATACCGGGGAGCTGTTTTTT	CASSDRGNTGELFF
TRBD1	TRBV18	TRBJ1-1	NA	TGTGCCAGCTCACCCACCGGGACAGGGGGCGGAGGCACTGAAGCTTTCTTT	CASSPTGTGGGGTEAFF
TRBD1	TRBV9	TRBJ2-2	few	TGTGCCAGCAGCGTGGCCGGGACAGTTACCACCGGGGAGCTGTTTTTT	CASSVAGTVTTGELFF
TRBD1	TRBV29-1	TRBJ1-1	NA	TGCAGCGTGACAGGGGGGGTGGACACTGAAGCTTTCTTT	CSVTGGVDTEAFF
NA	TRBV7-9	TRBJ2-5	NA	TGTGCCAGCAGCCCGTCCGGGGGAATCAGTGGAGAGACCCAGTACTTC	CASSPSGGISGETQYF
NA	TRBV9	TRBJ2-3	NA	TGTGCCAGCAGCCCTTGGACTTCTCCCACAGATACGCAGTATTTT	CASSPWTSPTDTQYF
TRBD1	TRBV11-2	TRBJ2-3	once	TGTGCCAGCAGCTTAGTTCGGTACAGGGGGTACACAGATACGCAGTATTTT	CASSLVRYRGYTDTQYF
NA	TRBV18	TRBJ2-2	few	TGTGCCAGCTCATTCTCCAGGGCGTTCACCGGGGAGCTGTTTTTT	CASSFSRAFTGELFF
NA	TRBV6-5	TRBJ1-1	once	TGTGCCAGCAGCGCCGACAGAGACAGAACTGAAGCTTTCTTT	CASSADRDRTEAFF
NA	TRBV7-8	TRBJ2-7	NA	TGTGCCAGCAGCTTGTTGACGACAGGACAGTACTTC	CASSLLTTGQYF
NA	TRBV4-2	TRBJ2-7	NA	TGTGCCAGCAGCCGCCCTGGAGGCAGGGGCGATTCCTACGAGCAGTACTTC	CASSRPGGRGDSYEQYF
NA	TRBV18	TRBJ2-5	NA	TGTGCCAGCTCACCAGTAGGCGAAGAGACCCAGTACTTC	CASSPVGEETQYF
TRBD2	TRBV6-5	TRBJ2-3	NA	TGTGCCAGCAGTTCTATAGGACTAGTCGGCACAGATACGCAGTATTTT	CASSSIGLVGTDTQYF
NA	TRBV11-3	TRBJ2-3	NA	TGTGCCAGCAGCCTCGGAGGGGAGCTTGATACGCAGTATTTT	CASSLGGELDTQYF
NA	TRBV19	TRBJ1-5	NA	TGTGCCAGTAGTATAGATCACGAGGGGCAGCCCCAGCATTTT	CASSIDHEGQPQHF
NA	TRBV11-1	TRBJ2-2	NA	TGTGCCAGCAGCTTAGCCCCAGGCGACGGGGAGCTGTTTTTT	CASSLAPGDGELFF
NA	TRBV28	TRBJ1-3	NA	TGTGCCAGCACAAAAGGGGGGGGGTACTTCTCTGGAAACACCATATATTTT	CASTKGGGYFSGNTIYF
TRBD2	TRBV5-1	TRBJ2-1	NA	TGCGCCAGCAGCTTGGGGTGGGGAGGGGACTACAATGAGCAGTTCTTC	CASSLGWGGDYNEQFF
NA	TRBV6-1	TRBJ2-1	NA	TGTGCCAGCAGTGAGGGTTGGTTCGCGGTTGAGCAGTTCTTC	CASSEGWFAVEQFF
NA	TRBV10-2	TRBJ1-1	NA	TGCGCCAGCAGTGGATCTACAAGGGGGGGCACTGAAGCTTTCTTT	CASSGSTRGGTEAFF
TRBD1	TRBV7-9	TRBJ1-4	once	TGTGCCAGCAGCCCGAGGGGGGGACAGGTTAATGAAAAACTGTTTTTT	CASSPRGGQVNEKLFF
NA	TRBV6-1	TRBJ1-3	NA	TGTGCCAGCAGTCTAACAGTATCTGGAAACACCATATATTTT	CASSLTVSGNTIYF
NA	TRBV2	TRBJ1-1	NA	TGTGCCAGCAGTGATTGGCGGAACACTGAAGCTTTCTTT	CASSDWRNTEAFF
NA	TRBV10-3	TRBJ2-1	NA	TGTGCCATCAAGGGGGGAAGCGGGACCGCCTACAATGAGCAGTTCTTC	CAIKGGSGTAYNEQFF
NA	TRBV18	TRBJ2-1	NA	TGTGCCAGCTCACCTGAGGTCGCAGCCTTACATTACAATGAGCAGTTCTTC	CASSPEVAALHYNEQFF
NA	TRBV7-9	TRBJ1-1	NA	TGTGCCAGCAGCTTAGCGGAACTTACGGAGGACACTGAAGCTTTCTTT	CASSLAELTEDTEAFF
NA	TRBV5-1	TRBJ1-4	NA	TGCGCCAGCAGAAACCATTACCAAGCTAATGAAAAACTGTTTTTT	CASRNHYQANEKLFF
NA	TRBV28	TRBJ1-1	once	TGTGCCAGCAGTTCCTTGGGCAGGGGAGAGAACACTGAAGCTTTCTTT	CASSSLGRGENTEAFF
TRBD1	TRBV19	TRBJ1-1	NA	TGTGCCAGTAGTCCCCAGGGGTTCGGGACAGGGGACTTCTTT	CASSPQGFGTGDFF